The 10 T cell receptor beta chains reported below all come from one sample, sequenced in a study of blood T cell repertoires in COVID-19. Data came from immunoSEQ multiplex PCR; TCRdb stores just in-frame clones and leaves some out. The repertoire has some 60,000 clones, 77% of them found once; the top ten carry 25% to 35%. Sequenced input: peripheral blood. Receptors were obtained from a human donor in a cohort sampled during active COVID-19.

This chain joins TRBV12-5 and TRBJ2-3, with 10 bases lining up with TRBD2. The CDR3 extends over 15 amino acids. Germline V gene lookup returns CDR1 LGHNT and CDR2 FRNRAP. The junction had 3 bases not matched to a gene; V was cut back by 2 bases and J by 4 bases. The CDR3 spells CASGLLAGEADTQYF. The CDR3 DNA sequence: TGTGCTAGTGGTTTGCTAGCGGGAGAGGCAGATACGCAGTATTTT. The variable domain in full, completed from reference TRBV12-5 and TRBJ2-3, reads DARVTQTPRHKVTEMGQEVTMRCQPILGHNTVFWYRQTMMQGLELLAYFRNRAPLDDSGMPKDRFSAEMPDATLATLKIQPSEPRDSAVYFCASGLLAGEADTQYFGPGTRLTVL.

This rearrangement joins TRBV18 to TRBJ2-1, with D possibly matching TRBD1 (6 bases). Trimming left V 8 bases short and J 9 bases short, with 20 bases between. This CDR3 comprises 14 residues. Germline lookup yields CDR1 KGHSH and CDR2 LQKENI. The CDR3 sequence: CASVSRPTQGEQFF. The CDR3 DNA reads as TGTGCCAGCGTCAGTCGGCCAACACAGGGTGAGCAGTTCTTC.

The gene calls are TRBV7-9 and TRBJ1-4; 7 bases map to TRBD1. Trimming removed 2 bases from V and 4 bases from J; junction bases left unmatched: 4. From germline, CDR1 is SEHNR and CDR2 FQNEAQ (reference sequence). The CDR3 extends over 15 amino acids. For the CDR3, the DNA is TGTGCCAGCAGCTTACGGCAGGGGGATAATGAAAAACTGTTTTTT. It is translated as CASSLRQGDNEKLFF.

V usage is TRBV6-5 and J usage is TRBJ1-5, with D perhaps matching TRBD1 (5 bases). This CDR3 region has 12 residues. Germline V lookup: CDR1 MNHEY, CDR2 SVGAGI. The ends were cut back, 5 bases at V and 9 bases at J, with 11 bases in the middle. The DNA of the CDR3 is TGTGCCAGCAGTCGAACGGGGGGGCCCCAGCATTTT. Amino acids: CASSRTGGPQHF.

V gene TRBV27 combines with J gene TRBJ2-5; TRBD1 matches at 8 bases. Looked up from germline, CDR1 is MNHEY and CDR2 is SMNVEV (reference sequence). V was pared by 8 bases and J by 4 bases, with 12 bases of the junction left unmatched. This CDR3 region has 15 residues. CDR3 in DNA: TGTGCCAGCTTGCCATACAGGGGGGCCGGAGAGACCCAGTACTTC. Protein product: CASLPYRGAGETQYF.

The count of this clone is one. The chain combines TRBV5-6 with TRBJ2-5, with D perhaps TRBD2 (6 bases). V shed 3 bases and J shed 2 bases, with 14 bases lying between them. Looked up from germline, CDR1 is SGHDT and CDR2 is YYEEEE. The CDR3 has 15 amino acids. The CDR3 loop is CASSSLGRGQETQYF. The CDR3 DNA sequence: TGTGCCAGCAGCTCCCTGGGGCGGGGACAAGAGACCCAGTACTTC.

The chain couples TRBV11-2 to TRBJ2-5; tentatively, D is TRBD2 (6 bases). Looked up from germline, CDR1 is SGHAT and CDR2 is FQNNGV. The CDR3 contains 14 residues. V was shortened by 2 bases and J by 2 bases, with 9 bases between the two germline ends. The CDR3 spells CASSLLARQETQYF. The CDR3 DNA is TGTGCCAGCAGCTTACTAGCGAGACAAGAGACCCAGTACTTC. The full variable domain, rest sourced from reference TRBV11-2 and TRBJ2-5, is EAGVAQSPRYKIIEKRQSVAFWCNPISGHATLYWYQQILGQGPKLLIQFQNNGVVDDSQLPKDRFSAERLKGVDSTLKIQPAKLEDSAVYLCASSLLARQETQYFGPGTRLLVL.

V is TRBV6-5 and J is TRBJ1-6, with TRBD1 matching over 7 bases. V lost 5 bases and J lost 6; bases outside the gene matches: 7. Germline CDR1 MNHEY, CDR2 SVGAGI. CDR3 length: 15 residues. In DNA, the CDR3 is TGTGCCAGCAGTCTAAACAGGGGTTTTAATTCACCCCTCCACTTT. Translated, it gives CASSLNRGFNSPLHF.

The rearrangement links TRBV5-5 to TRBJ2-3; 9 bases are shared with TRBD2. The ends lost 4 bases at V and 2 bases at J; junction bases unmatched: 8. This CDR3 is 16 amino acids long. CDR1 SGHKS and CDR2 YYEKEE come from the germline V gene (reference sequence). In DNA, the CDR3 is TGTGCCAGCAGCAGGGGACTAGCCGGATACACAGATACGCAGTATTTT. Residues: CASSRGLAGYTDTQYF.

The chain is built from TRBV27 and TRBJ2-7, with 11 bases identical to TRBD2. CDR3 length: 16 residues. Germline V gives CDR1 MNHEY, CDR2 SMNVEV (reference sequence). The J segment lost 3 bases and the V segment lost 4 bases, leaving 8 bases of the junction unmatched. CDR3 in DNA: TGTGCCAGCAGTTACTCCGGGACTAGCGGCCTCTACGAGCAGTACTTC. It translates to CASSYSGTSGLYEQYF.